The clone carrying this TCR beta chain was counted a single time. Assay used: immunoSEQ multiplex PCR; TCRdb lists only in-frame clones, some missing. The sample records around 23,000 clones, about 85% being singletons. This record comes from a study of T cells in tuberculosis. Trimming removed 3 bases from V and 0 bases from J, with 6 bases in between. In germline, CDR1 is SGHRS, CDR2 YFSETQ. This CDR3 spans 13 amino acids. Time point noted: new active TB diagnosis, blood taken before or within 7 days of starting treatment. V gene TRBV5-1 combines with J gene TRBJ1-1, with D perhaps TRBD1 (5 bases). Sequenced here: PBMCs, sampled at tuberculosis diagnosis. The receptor's source is an adult with tuberculosis. CDR3 nucleotides: TGCGCCAGCAGCTCGGGGGTGAACACTGAAGCTTTCTTT. Its protein product is CASSSGVNTEAFF.